This record covers a single T cell receptor beta chain. The sample is drawn from a study of shared clonotypes between healthy human individuals. CDR1 and CDR2 (germline): SGHAT, FQNNGV. Unmatched junction bases numbered 1, after V lost 4 bases and J lost 7 bases. CDR3 length: 13 residues. The protocol was immunoSEQ multiplex PCR, while the TCRdb copy is restricted to in-frame clones and leaves out a portion. The sample holds about 380,000 clones; approximately 97% are singletons and the top ten take 0.32%. This TCR was sampled from a man in his thirties or forties in good health. The sample consisted of memory CD8+ T cells sorted from blood. As to subset: CD45RO+ cells pooled with CCR7-negative TemRA cells. The chain is built from TRBV11-2 and TRBJ2-1; TRBD2 agrees at 10 bases. CDR3 sequence (DNA): TGTGCCAGCAGCTCTAGCGGGAGTAATGAGCAGTTCTTC. Amino acid sequence: CASSSSGSNEQFF.